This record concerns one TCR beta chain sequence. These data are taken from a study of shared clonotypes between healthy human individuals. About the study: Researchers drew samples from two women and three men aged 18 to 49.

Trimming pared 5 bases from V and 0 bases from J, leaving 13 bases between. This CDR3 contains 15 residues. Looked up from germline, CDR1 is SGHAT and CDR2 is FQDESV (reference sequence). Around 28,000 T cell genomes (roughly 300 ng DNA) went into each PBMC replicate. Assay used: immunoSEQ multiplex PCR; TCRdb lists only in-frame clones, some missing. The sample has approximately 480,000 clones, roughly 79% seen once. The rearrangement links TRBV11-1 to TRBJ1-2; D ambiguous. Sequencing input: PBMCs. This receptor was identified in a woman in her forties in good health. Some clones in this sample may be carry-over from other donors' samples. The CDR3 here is CASSPRLEANYGYTF. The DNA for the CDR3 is TGTGCCAGCAGCCCACGATTAGAGGCTAACTATGGCTACACCTTC.